These T cell receptor beta chains were read from a single sample in a study of T-cell memory formation after mild COVID-19. TCRdb used MiXCR to reprocess the 5' RACE reads, holding one entry per CDR3 protein. The sample has about 360,000 distinct CDR3 sequences, roughly 14% seen once. Specimen: PBMCs or a T cell subset sorted from them (not recorded which). The receptors come from a man younger than 35 who had mild COVID-19 (a few samples of this study predate the infection). Cell type and time point are not known. Each CDR3 is given with its conserved first and last residue. Fields, in order: V gene, J gene, D gene, CDR3 protein. D genes are given only for firm matches.

TRBV7-2	TRBJ2-5	-	CASSLRHSVGPQRQETQYF
TRBV20-1	TRBJ2-3	-	CSASFEGGSTDTQYF
TRBV4-1	TRBJ2-1	-	CATGGPYNEQFF
TRBV6-5	TRBJ1-3	-	CASSYFSGNTIYF
TRBV7-9	TRBJ1-4	-	CASSFRASGEKLFF
TRBV3-1	TRBJ2-5	-	CASSQGHNQETQYF
TRBV29-1	TRBJ2-3	-	CSVGGPAGIGTDTQYF
TRBV20-1	TRBJ2-3	TRBD2	CSARDRGGSGGLTQYF
TRBV12-3/TRBV12-4	TRBJ1-2	TRBD1	CASSRQGRSYTF
TRBV11-2	TRBJ2-1	-	CASSFPDNEQFF
TRBV12-3/TRBV12-4	TRBJ2-7	-	CASTLQGGYEQYF
TRBV25-1	TRBJ1-1	TRBD1	CASSDDRGRRNTEAFF
TRBV2	TRBJ2-7	-	CASSTQGFGEQYF
TRBV7-2	TRBJ2-3	-	CASSPYTTDTQYF
TRBV12-3/TRBV12-4	TRBJ2-2	TRBD1	CASSFVGGAGELFF
TRBV5-1	TRBJ2-1	-	CASSFPPGGSSYNEQFF
TRBV5-8	TRBJ2-1	-	CASSAYNEQFF
TRBV7-9	TRBJ2-3	TRBD1	CASSLGGQGVTDTQYF
TRBV6-5	TRBJ2-1	TRBD1	CASKWDRNNEQFF
TRBV20-1	TRBJ1-1	-	CSAGQNTEAFF
TRBV5-1	TRBJ2-3	TRBD2	CASSLLAGGSTDTQYF
TRBV6-5	TRBJ2-3	TRBD2	CASTEALAGTDTQYF
TRBV6-6	TRBJ1-5	-	CASSYSGDQPQHF